This T cell receptor (beta chain) derives from a study of vaccination and CD4 T cells after COVID-19 (dated by TCRdb to between 2021 and 2024). Regarding the research as a whole: Convalescent patients had a positive SARS-CoV-2 result on nasal swab PCR, and of these patients, several had mild disease and one had severe disease. Post-COVID blood samples from convalescent patients were collected a median of around 100 days after diagnosis, with a range of roughly 35 to 180 days. In ten to eleven COVID-19 convalescent patients and a handful of infection-naive healthy vaccine recipients, researchers compared the spike-specific CD4+ TCR repertoire from before mRNA vaccination with the repertoire from after. A few convalescent patients were sampled both early after vaccination (day 14) and late after vaccination (days 161 to 241). As controls, cultures received a CEFX viral epitope pool (the positive control), an HIV-1 Nef peptide pool (the negative control), or no peptide at all. Two doses of either the Pfizer-BioNTech BNT162b2 vaccine (n=8) or the Moderna mRNA-1273 vaccine (n=2) were administered to participants. Post-vaccine blood samples were collected a median of around 10 weeks after the second vaccine dose, ranging from about 13 to 241 days. The convalescent cohort included six males and four females, with two Hispanic individuals, seven Caucasians, two Asians and one multiracial person. Culture stimuli were overlapping spike peptide pools from SARS-CoV-2 and from the common cold coronaviruses HCoV-NL63, HCoV-OC43 and HCoV-229E. Broader findings and caveats from the paper: Among the post-vaccine SARS-CoV-2-reactive clones in convalescent patients, a median around 90% showed up only after vaccination, which suggests vaccine-specific priming. The median number of SARS-CoV-2-reactive clonotypes rose from about 23 after infection to 38 after vaccination, but the change was not significant. The number of convalescent patients in the study was relatively small, and the study did not examine early timepoints following natural infection. Of the vaccine-specific clones found in convalescent patients, nearly all (304 of 307) were mono-reactive for SARS-CoV-2 spike instead of being cross-reactive with common cold coronaviruses.

In the case of this clonotype: Its antigen has not been determined. No base qualities exist here, and no much larger clone lies one base off it.

Library creation used PCR. DNA from cultured CD4+ T cells was subjected to TCR sequencing with the Oncomine TCR Beta short-read assay at the Johns Hopkins FTIC core. The QIAamp micro DNA kit was used to extract genomic DNA from the cultured CD4+ T cells. Oncomine TCR Beta libraries from cultured CD4+ T cells were pooled using unique dual indexes and sequenced on an Illumina iSeq 100. The source study handled its data this way. Non-productive sequences were removed, and CDR3s not starting with C, not ending with F or W, or shorter than 7 amino acids were discarded. Antigen-specific clonotypes were identified with the MANAFEST web application by comparing peptide-stimulated wells with reference and other culture wells. Positive clones required FDR below 0.05, an odds ratio above 5, and productive frequency above 0.1% in at least two of three replicate wells. Cross-reactive clonotypes were defined as significantly expanded in both SARS-CoV-2 spike wells and at least one common cold coronavirus spike condition. Similarity between CDR3 sequences was evaluated in R version 3.6.1 using Levenshtein distances (stringdist) and unrooted phylogenetic trees (ape). Clones were called with MiXCR by TCRdb after fastp trimmed the public reads at Q25, and only in-frame beta chains were retained. Rows matching on CDR3 protein sequence are summarized as one entry with the most common DNA and genes. The V and J calls follow TCRdb's processing rather than the paper's. This sample comprises 21,000 or so distinct CDR3 sequences, approximately 42% of them detected only once. 4.9% of the sample rests with the top ten.

The time point label, read with the paper, signifies: late sampling 161 to 241 days after vaccination in a few convalescent patients. Reading the label with the study, this specimen's treatment or condition is: roughly 10-day PBMC culture with coronavirus spike peptide pools or control peptides (ViraFEST assay). The ViraFEST assay was used in the study, in which antigen-specific T cells were expanded with peptide pools and expanded clonotypes were subsequently identified by TCR sequencing. The positive SARS-CoV-2 PCR tests of the convalescent patients were dated from March to December 2020, before the Alpha, Beta and Delta variants emerged in the United States. Each well held approximately 2 million PBMCs cultured in IMDM containing around 5% human AB serum and about 10 IU/ml IL-2, with 8.5 to 10 ug/ml peptide pools added. Half of the culture medium was replaced with fresh IL-2-containing medium on days 3 and 7. Once the cells had been in culture for less than 12 days, the EasySep CD4+ T cell isolation kit was used to isolate CD4+ T cells by negative selection. PBMCs were separated from whole blood using Ficoll-Paque Plus gradient centrifugation and then either used fresh or cryopreserved at -140C. In general, triplicate wells were set up for every culture condition.

Reading the germline V gene gives CDR1 SNHLY and CDR2 FYNNEI. Relative to germline, V is 10 bases shorter and J is 3 bases shorter, with 15 bases between their ends. The CDR3 runs 13 residues from the cysteine to the phenylalanine. The DNA shown is the 39-base CDR3, in frame from base 1. This sequence was found in a human donor who had recovered from COVID-19. The rearrangement joined TRBV2 to TRBJ2-5; matching of 6 bases hints at TRBD1 as the D gene. The sequencing used CD4+ T cells from blood, cultured in vitro, collected about 7 months after SARS-CoV-2 vaccination. Here is the DNA: TGTGCCACCCCAGGGGAACTTAAAGAGACCCAGTACTTC. The translation is CATPGELKETQYF.